These 18 T cell receptor beta chains came from one sample sequenced in a study of blood T cell repertoires in COVID-19 (dated by TCRdb to about 2020). Library generation was performed with the immunoSEQ multiplex PCR assay. The table comes from immuneACCESS by way of TCRdb, which keeps in-frame sequences with V and J called. Part of the clones is missing from these tables; in studies checked, under half for an unresolved V gene and the rest for unknown reasons. This sample gives about 180,000 clones in total; about 85% of them show up just once. Of the sample, around 9.8% falls within the top ten clones. Sequences were obtained from peripheral blood. All receptors derive from a woman aged 80 or over with acute or convalescent COVID-19.

The V and J genes are TRBV6-2 or TRBV6-3 and TRBJ1-2; 9 nucleotides agree with TRBD1. Per the germline V gene, CDR1 is MNHEY and CDR2 is SVGEGT. The CDR3 totals 15 residues. V shed 5 bases and J 6 bases; nucleotides not matched to a gene: 10. The CDR3 spells CASSPLDRGLDGYTF. The DNA for the CDR3 is TGTGCCAGCAGTCCCCTGGACAGGGGCTTAGATGGCTACACCTTC.

The chain joins TRBV28 to TRBJ2-3; TRBD2 aligns across 11 bases. The CDR3 spans 14 residues. V shed 8 bases and J 6 bases; nucleotides not matched to a gene: 7. CDR1 is MDHEN and CDR2 is SYDVKM in the germline V gene. CDR3 loop: CASFSGGAVDTQYF. CDR3 coding DNA: TGTGCCAGCTTTAGCGGGGGGGCCGTGGATACGCAGTATTTT. Looking up the rest from reference TRBV28 and TRBJ2-3 gives the full variable domain: DVKVTQSSRYLVKRTGEKVFLECVQDMDHENMFWYRQDPGLGLRLIYFSYDVKMKEKGDIPEGYSVSREKKERFSLILESASTNQTSMYLCASFSGGAVDTQYFGPGTRLTVL.

This chain links TRBV9 with TRBJ2-3; D perhaps matches TRBD1 (6 bases). There are 15 residues in the CDR3. Trimming left V 0 bases short and J 1 base short, with 9 bases between. Looked up from germline, CDR1 is SGDLS and CDR2 is YYNGEE. CDR3 in amino acids: CASSVGAGGTDTQYF. CDR3 bases: TGTGCCAGCAGCGTAGGGGCAGGGGGCACAGATACGCAGTATTTT.

The count of this clone is one. The rearrangement links TRBV29-1 to TRBJ1-3; 7 bases align to TRBD1. CDR3 length: 14 amino acids. The J segment lost 4 bases and the V segment lost 6 bases, leaving 9 bases of the junction unmatched. Germline values: CDR1 SQVTM, CDR2 ANQGSEA. The CDR3 protein is CSVLQGPRGNTIYF. CDR3 nucleotides: TGCAGCGTCCTACAGGGGCCGAGAGGAAACACCATATATTTT.

CDR3 protein: CASSLETDYTF. Written as DNA, the CDR3 is TGCGCCAGCAGCTTGGAGACAGACTACACCTTC. The chain employs TRBV5-1 and TRBJ1-2; D is possibly TRBD1 (5 bases). The CDR3 extends over 11 amino acids. Per the germline V gene, CDR1 is SGHRS and CDR2 is YFSETQ. V was shortened by 0 bases and J by 10 bases, with 7 bases between the two germline ends.

The chain combines TRBV5-4 with TRBJ1-1; D not certain. The CDR3 extends over 12 amino acids. V shed 0 bases and J shed 9 bases, with 9 bases lying between them. CDR1 and CDR2 (germline): SGHNT, YYREEE (reference sequence). The CDR3 reads CASSLDNYQAFF. Here the CDR3 DNA reads TGTGCCAGCAGCTTGGATAACTACCAAGCTTTCTTT.

The chain combines TRBV2 with TRBJ2-7; the D is unclear. The CDR3 has 13 residues. Germline-derived CDR1 and CDR2 are SNHLY and FYNNEI. The germline V and J ends were trimmed by 8 bases and 4 bases, with 15 bases remaining between them. The CDR3 region is CASQTLSRYEQYF. CDR3 bases: TGTGCCAGCCAGACACTGTCTCGGTACGAGCAGTACTTC.

This chain links TRBV5-1 with TRBJ1-2; D might be TRBD1 (6 bases). Germline-derived CDR1 and CDR2 are SGHRS and YFSETQ. Trimming cost V 4 bases and J 1 base, with 11 bases left between them. There are 14 residues in the CDR3. The CDR3 is CASSPGQLNYGYTF. CDR3 DNA: TGCGCCAGCAGCCCGGGACAACTTAACTATGGCTACACCTTC.

Only one count was recorded for this clone. The gene calls are TRBV7-8 and TRBJ2-3; no clear D. Trimming removed 1 base from V and 0 bases from J, with 8 bases in between. The CDR3 covers 15 residues. The germline V gene encodes CDR1 SGHVS and CDR2 FQNEAQ. In DNA form, the CDR3 reads TGTGCCAGCAGCTTAGACACACCTAGCACAGATACGCAGTATTTT. Encoded protein: CASSLDTPSTDTQYF.

The V call is TRBV2, the J call TRBJ1-5; TRBD1 matches 10 bases. The CDR3 has 14 amino acids. Per the germline V gene, CDR1 is SNHLY and CDR2 is FYNNEI. V trimming: 11 bases; J trimming: 5 bases; junction bases outside the gene matches: 9. Written as DNA, the CDR3 is TGTGCCTCCTCGGCGGACAGGGGGTATCAGCCCCAGCATTTT. Protein: CASSADRGYQPQHF.

This chain uses TRBV6-5 with TRBJ2-3, with TRBD2 matching 9 bases. The junction had 4 bases not matched to a gene; V was cut back by 5 bases and J by 1 base. The CDR3 length is 15 residues. Germline V gene sequence: CDR1 MNHEY, CDR2 SVGAGI. The CDR3 region has the DNA TGTGCCAGCAGTCCTAGCGGGGAGCGCACAGATACGCAGTATTTT. Its protein is CASSPSGERTDTQYF.

The chain uses TRBV6-2 or TRBV6-3 and TRBJ1-5; weak D call: TRBD1 (5 bases). The germline CDR1 and CDR2 sequences are MNHEY and SVGEGT. The CDR3 consists of 17 residues. Trimming cost V 0 bases and J 0 bases, with 12 bases left between them. CDR3 coding DNA: TGTGCCAGCAGTTACTCCCAGGGATTTAATAGCAATCAGCCCCAGCATTTT. This translates into CASSYSQGFNSNQPQHF.

The V and J genes are TRBV7-2 and TRBJ2-5; 8 positions agree with TRBD2. V trimming: 2 bases; J trimming: 5 bases; junction bases outside the gene matches: 4. The CDR3 runs 14 residues. CDR1 is SGHTA and CDR2 is FQGNSA in the germline V gene. This CDR3 is CASSLYGGGETQYF. The CDR3 nucleotides are TGTGCCAGCAGCTTATACGGGGGGGGTGAGACCCAGTACTTC.

This clone was counted only a few times. The J gene is TRBJ1-4, the V gene TRBV5-8, with 7 nucleotides matching TRBD1. CDR1 SGHTS and CDR2 YDEGEE come from the germline V gene. The V and J ends lost 2 bases and 6 bases, in that order; junction bases with no gene match: 7. The CDR3 runs 15 residues. The CDR3, as DNA: TGTGCCAGCAGCTTTGGACAGGCCGGCCATGAAAAACTGTTTTTT. Encoded protein: CASSFGQAGHEKLFF.

The table lists this clone with a few counts. This chain uses TRBV7-8 with TRBJ2-7; D is possibly TRBD1 (6 bases). Per germline, CDR1 SGHVS and CDR2 FQNEAQ. V shed 5 bases and J shed 6 bases, with 14 bases lying between them. The CDR3 contains 13 residues. The CDR3 here is CASSERYRAEQYF. The CDR3 region has the DNA TGTGCCAGCAGCGAGCGCTACAGGGCCGAGCAGTACTTC.

The V call is TRBV5-6, the J call TRBJ2-5; D not resolved. This CDR3 comprises 14 residues. Trimming left V 0 bases short and J 5 bases short, with 11 bases between. Germline assignment: CDR1 SGHDT and CDR2 YYEEEE. The DNA for the CDR3 is TGTGCCAGCAGCTTGGGGCAACCCAGGGAGACCCAGTACTTC. It is translated as CASSLGQPRETQYF.

V gene TRBV25-1 combines with J gene TRBJ2-3; 7 bases are a match to TRBD2. The V gene end was trimmed by 1 base and the J gene end by 5 bases; junction bases not matched to a gene: 6. CDR3 length equals 15 residues. Germline lookup yields CDR1 MGHDK and CDR2 SYGVNS. The DNA for the CDR3 is TGTGCCAGCAGTGAATTAACGGGAGGAAGAGATACGCAGTATTTT. This encodes CASSELTGGRDTQYF.

The CDR3 spells CATTAGGTADTQYF. CDR3 nucleotides: TGTGCCACTACAGCGGGGGGGACCGCAGATACGCAGTATTTT. This chain connects TRBV24-1 to TRBJ2-3; 10 bases align to TRBD2. This CDR3 comprises 14 residues. Germline-derived CDR1 and CDR2 are KGHDR and SFDVKD. V dropped 10 bases and J dropped 4; count of bases not matched to a gene: 7.